This T cell receptor beta chain was captured in a study of regulatory T cells in long-lasting Graves disease. Study-wide results and limits: Favoring TRBV28, TRBJ1-2 and TRBJ2-5 was a feature seen in persistent disease.

In its sample, this clonotype was seen a few times. Its cognate antigen is unknown. The CDR3 is 16 residues long. V was pared by 6 bases and J by 3 bases, with 10 bases of the junction left unmatched. Germline V gene data show CDR1 as SQVTM and CDR2 as ANQGSEA. Arm-PCR of CDR3 regions and iRepertoire HTBI primers were the basis on which TCR beta libraries were built. Authors' data handling: The samples yielded about 63 TRBV and roughly 15 TRBJ segments. TCRdb re-called the multiplex PCR reads through MiXCR, storing one row per CDR3 protein. TCRdb, rather than the study authors, made the V and J calls. The sample has hundreds of thousands of distinct CDR3 sequences, roughly a fifth seen once. Described time point: persistent/refractory GD, antithyroid drugs over 5 years with positive TRAb. PBMCs provided the RNA from which the TCR library was made. Per American Thyroid Association guidelines, Graves' disease was diagnosed.

The chain carries TRBV29-1 and TRBJ2-3; 12 nucleotides match TRBD2. The sequenced sample was peripheral blood mononuclear cells (PBMCs), obtained when the disease was refractory, from a patient treated with antithyroid drugs. This TCR was recovered from a female donor with Graves disease. CDR3 amino acids: CSVDTTSGSATDTQYF. Written as DNA, the CDR3 is TGCAGCGTGGACACGACTAGCGGGAGTGCGACAGATACGCAGTATTTT.